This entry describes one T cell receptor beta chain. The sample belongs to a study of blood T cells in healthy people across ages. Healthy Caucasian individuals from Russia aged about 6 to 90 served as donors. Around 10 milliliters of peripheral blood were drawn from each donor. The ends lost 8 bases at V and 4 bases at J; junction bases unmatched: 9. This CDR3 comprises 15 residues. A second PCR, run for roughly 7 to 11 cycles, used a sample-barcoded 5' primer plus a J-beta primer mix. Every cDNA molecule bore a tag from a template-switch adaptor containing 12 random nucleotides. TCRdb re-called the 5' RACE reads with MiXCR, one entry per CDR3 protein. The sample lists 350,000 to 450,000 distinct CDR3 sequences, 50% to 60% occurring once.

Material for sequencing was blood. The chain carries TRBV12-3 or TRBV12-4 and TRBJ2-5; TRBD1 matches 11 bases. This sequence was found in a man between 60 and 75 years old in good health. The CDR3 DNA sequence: TGTGCCAGCGGGGCTGGGACAGGGGGTCGAGAGACCCAGTACTTC. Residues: CASGAGTGGRETQYF.